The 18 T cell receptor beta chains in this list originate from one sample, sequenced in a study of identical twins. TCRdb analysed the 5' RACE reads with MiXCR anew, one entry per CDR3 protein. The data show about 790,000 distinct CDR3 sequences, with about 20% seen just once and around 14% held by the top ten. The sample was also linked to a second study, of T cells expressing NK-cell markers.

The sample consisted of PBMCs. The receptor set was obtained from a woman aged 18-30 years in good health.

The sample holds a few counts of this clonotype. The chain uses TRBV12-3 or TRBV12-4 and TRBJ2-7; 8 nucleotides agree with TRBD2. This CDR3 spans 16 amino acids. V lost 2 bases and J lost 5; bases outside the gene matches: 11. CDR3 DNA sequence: TGTGCCAGCAGTTTACGGGGGCGCGGGAGGACGCACGAGCAGTACTTC. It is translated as CASSLRGRGRTHEQYF.

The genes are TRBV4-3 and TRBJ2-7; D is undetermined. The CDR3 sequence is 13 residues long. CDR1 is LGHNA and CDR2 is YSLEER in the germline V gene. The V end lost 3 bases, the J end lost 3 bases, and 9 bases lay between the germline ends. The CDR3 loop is CASSHGGFYEQYF. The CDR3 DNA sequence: TGCGCCAGCAGCCACGGCGGATTCTACGAGCAGTACTTC.

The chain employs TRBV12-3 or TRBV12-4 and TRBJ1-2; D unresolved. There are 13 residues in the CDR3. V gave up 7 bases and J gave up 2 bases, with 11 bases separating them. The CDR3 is CASKLSFNYGYTF. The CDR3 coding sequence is TGTGCCAGCAAGTTGAGTTTCAACTATGGCTACACCTTC.

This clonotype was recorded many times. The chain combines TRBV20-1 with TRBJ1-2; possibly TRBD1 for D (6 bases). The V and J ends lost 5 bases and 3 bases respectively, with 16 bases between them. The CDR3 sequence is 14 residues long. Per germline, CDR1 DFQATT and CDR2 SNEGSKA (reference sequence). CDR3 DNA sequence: TGCAGTGCTGCCGCGGGGGCCTCTGACTATGGCTACACCTTC. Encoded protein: CSAAAGASDYGYTF.

Here the CDR3 reads CASSLGTERDTQYF. The CDR3 nucleotides read TGTGCCAGCAGTTTGGGGACAGAGCGAGATACGCAGTATTTT. The chain couples TRBV12-3 or TRBV12-4 to TRBJ2-3; 7 bases map to TRBD1. The CDR3 has 14 residues. Trimming took 3 bases from V and 5 from J; bases not matched to a gene: 5.

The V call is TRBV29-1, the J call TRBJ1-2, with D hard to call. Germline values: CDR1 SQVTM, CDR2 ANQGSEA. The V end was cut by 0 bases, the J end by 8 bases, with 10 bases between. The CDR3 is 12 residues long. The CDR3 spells CSVEDRQEGYTF. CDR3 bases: TGCAGCGTTGAAGATCGTCAGGAAGGCTACACCTTC.

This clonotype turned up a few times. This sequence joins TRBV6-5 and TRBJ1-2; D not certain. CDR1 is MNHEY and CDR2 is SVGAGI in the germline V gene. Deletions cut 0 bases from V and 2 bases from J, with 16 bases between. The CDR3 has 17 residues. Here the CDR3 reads CASSYSPKGSWNYGYTF. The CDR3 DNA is TGTGCCAGCAGTTACTCACCCAAAGGGAGTTGGAACTATGGCTACACCTTC.

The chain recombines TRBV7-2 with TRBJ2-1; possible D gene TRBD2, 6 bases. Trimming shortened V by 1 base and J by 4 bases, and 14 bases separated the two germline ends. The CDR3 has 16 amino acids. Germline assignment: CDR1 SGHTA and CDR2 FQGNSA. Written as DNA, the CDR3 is TGTGCCAGCAGCTTAGGCCTAGGGGCGGGGTACAATGAGCAGTTCTTC. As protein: CASSLGLGAGYNEQFF.

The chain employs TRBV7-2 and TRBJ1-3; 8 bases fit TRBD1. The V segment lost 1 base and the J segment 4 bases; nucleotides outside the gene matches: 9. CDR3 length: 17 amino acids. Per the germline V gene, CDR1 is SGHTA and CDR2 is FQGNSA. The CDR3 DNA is TGTGCCAGCAGCTTAGTCGCCCAGGGGGCGCAGGGAAACACCATATATTTT. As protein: CASSLVAQGAQGNTIYF. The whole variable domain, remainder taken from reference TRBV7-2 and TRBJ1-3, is GAGVSQSPSNKVTEKGKDVELRCDPISGHTALYWYRQSLGQGLEFLIYFQGNSAPDKSGLPSDRFSAERTGGSVSTLTIQRTQQEDSAVYLCASSLVAQGAQGNTIYFGEGSWLTVV.

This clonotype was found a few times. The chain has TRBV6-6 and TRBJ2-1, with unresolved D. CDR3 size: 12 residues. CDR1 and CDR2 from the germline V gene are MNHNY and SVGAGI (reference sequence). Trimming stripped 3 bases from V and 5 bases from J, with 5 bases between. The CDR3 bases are TGTGCCAGCAGTTATAGGCACAATGAGCAGTTCTTC. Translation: CASSYRHNEQFF.

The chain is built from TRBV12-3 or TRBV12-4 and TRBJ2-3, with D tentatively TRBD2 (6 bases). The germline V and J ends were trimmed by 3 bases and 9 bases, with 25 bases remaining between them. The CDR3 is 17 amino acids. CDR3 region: CASSLHLDPGARGTQYF. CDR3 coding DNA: TGTGCCAGCAGTTTGCACCTCGACCCAGGAGCCCGGGGGACGCAGTATTTT.

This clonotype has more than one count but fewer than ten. The CDR3 here is CASSRSFNTGELFF. The CDR3 DNA follows: TGTGCCAGCAGTCGCAGTTTTAACACCGGGGAGCTGTTTTTT. This chain links TRBV6-1 with TRBJ2-2; D call uncertain. V lost 5 bases and J 2 bases, leaving 9 bases between the germline ends. Germline CDR1 and CDR2: MNHNS and SASEGT. CDR3 length equals 14 residues.

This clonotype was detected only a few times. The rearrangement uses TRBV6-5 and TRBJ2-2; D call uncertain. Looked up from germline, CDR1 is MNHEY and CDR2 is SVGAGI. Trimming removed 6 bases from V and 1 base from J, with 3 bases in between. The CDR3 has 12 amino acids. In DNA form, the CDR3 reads TGTGCCAGCAGGGAGAACACCGGGGAGCTGTTTTTT. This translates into CASRENTGELFF.

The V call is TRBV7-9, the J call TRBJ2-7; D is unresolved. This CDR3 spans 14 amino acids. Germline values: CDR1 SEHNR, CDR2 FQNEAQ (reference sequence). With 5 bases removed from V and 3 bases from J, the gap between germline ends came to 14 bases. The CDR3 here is CASSKAPVLYEQYF. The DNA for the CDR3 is TGTGCCAGCAGCAAGGCTCCCGTGCTCTACGAGCAGTACTTC.

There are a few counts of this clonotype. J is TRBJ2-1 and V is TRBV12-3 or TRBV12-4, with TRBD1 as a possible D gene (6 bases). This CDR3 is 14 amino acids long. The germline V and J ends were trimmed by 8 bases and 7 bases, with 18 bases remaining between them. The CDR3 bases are TGTGCCAGCCAAACAGGGCTGATATGGAATGAGCAGTTCTTC. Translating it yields CASQTGLIWNEQFF.

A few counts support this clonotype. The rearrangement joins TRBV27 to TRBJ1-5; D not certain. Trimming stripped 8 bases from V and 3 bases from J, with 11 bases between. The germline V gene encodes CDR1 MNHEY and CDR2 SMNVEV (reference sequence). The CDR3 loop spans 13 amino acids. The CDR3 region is CASGIIANQPQHF. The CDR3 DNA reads TGTGCCAGCGGAATAATAGCCAATCAGCCCCAGCATTTT.

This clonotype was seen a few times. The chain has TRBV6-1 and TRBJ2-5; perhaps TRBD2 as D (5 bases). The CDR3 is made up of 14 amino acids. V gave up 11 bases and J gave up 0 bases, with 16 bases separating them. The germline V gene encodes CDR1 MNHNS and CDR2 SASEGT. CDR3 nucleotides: TGTGCCGCCGCCGCGGGTCGGTACCAAGAGACCCAGTACTTC. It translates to CAAAAGRYQETQYF.

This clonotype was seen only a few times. The CDR3 region is CSARDGGARYNSPLHF. DNA of the CDR3: TGCAGTGCTAGAGATGGGGGGGCGCGGTACAATTCACCCCTCCACTTT. The chain combines TRBV20-1 with TRBJ1-6, with D possibly TRBD1 on 6 matching bases. The CDR3 length is 16 residues. Germline V gene lookup returns CDR1 DFQATT and CDR2 SNEGSKA (reference sequence). Trimming left V 0 bases short and J 7 bases short, with 16 bases between.